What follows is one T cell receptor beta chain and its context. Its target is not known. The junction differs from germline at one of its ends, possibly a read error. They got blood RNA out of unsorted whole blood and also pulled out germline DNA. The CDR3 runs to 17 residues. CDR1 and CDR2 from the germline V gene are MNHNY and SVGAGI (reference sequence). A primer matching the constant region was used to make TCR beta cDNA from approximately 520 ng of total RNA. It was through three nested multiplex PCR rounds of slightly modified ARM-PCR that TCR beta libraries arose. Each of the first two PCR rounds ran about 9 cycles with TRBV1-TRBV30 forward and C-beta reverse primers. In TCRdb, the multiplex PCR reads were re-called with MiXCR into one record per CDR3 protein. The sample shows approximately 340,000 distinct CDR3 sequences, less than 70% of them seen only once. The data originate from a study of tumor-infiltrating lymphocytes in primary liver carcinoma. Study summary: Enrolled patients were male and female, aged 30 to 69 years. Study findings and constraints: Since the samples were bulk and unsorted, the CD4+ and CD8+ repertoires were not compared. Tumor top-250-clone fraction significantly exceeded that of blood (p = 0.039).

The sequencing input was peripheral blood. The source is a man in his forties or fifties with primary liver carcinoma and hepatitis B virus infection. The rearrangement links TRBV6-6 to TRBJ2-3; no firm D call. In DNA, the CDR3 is TGTGCCAGCAGTTACTCGCTATCCACTTACCCAACAGATACGCAGTATTTC. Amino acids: CASSYSLSTYPTDTQYF.